The 19 T cell receptor beta chains below were found in one sample sequenced in a study of T cell repertoires in cytomegalovirus infection. These receptors have no known antigen. MiXCR, applied by TCRdb to the reads, yields one record per CDR3 protein. The repertoire holds approximately 1,000,000 distinct CDR3 sequences, around 32% seen once, with over 12% in the top ten. Here the sequenced sample was cultured CD8+ T cells from PBMCs, taken from culture after CMV antigen stimulation. All receptors derive from a human donor in good health (CMV status not recorded). Some clones in this sample may be carry-over from other donors' samples.

This clonotype was seen repeatedly, ten times or more. The genes are TRBV7-2 and TRBJ2-1; D call uncertain. The ends were cut back, 1 base at V and 6 bases at J, with 10 bases in the middle. This CDR3 spans 14 amino acids. CDR1 and CDR2 from the germline V gene are SGHTA and FQGNSA. CDR3 residues: CASSLGLYSNEQFF. CDR3 nucleotides: TGTGCCAGCAGCTTAGGGCTATACAGCAATGAGCAGTTCTTC. Supplemented by reference TRBV7-2 and TRBJ2-1, the full variable domain reads GAGVSQSPSNKVTEKGKDVELRCDPISGHTALYWYRQSLGQGLEFLIYFQGNSAPDKSGLPSDRFSAERTGGSVSTLTIQRTQQEDSAVYLCASSLGLYSNEQFFGPGTRLTVL.

The chain employs TRBV6-6 and TRBJ2-6; TRBD1 might be the D (6 bases). Germline assignment: CDR1 MNHNY and CDR2 SVGAGI (reference sequence). V dropped 6 bases and J dropped 3 bases, with 12 bases sitting between them. The CDR3 consists of 15 residues. CDR3 bases: TGTGCCAGCAGCCCGACAGGCAATGGGGCCAACGTCCTGACTTTC. Amino acid sequence: CASSPTGNGANVLTF.

The V gene is TRBV18, the J gene TRBJ2-1; D gene uncertain. The CDR3 is 15 amino acids. Germline V gene data show CDR1 as KGHSH and CDR2 as LQKENI. V lost 3 bases and J lost 8, with 17 bases in between. CDR3 residues: CASSPLGDTKYEQFF. Here the CDR3 DNA reads TGTGCCAGCTCACCGTTAGGAGACACGAAATATGAGCAGTTCTTC.

The gene calls are TRBV4-1 and TRBJ2-2; D is ambiguous. The CDR3 spans 15 residues. Germline CDR1 and CDR2: MGHRA and YSYEKL. V lost 0 bases and J 5 bases, leaving 10 bases between the germline ends. The CDR3 coding sequence is TGCGCCAGCAGCCAAGACGTACTCTCTACCGGGGAGCTGTTTTTT. Translating it yields CASSQDVLSTGELFF.

This clonotype was seen only a few times. The genes are TRBV19 and TRBJ2-1, with 7 bases aligning to TRBD1. The CDR3 runs 15 residues. V was pared by 4 bases and J by 4 bases, with 7 bases of the junction left unmatched. CDR1 LNHDA and CDR2 SQIVND come from the germline V gene (reference sequence). The CDR3 spells CASSRLRDSYNEQFF. The CDR3 coding sequence is TGTGCCAGTAGTAGGCTCCGGGACAGTTACAATGAGCAGTTCTTC.

The chain has TRBV28 and TRBJ2-2; perhaps TRBD2 as D (6 bases). V lost 3 bases, J lost 6 bases, and 14 bases lay in between. Looked up from germline, CDR1 is MDHEN and CDR2 is SYDVKM. The CDR3 runs 15 residues. The CDR3 sequence: CASSFFGGFPGELFF. The CDR3 DNA reads TGTGCCAGCAGTTTTTTTGGAGGGTTCCCCGGGGAGCTGTTTTTT.

This CDR3 reads CASIPKNTEAFF. CDR3 coding DNA: TGTGCCAGCATCCCCAAGAACACTGAAGCTTTCTTT. J is TRBJ1-1 and V is TRBV6-1, with D unresolved. The CDR3 consists of 12 residues. CDR1 is MNHNS and CDR2 is SASEGT in the germline V gene. The ends were cut back, 7 bases at V and 1 base at J, with 7 bases in the middle.

The chain employs TRBV7-9 and TRBJ1-4; the D is unclear. Between the trimmed V and J ends, which lost 6 bases and 10 bases, there was a span of 12 bases. The CDR3 totals 12 residues. Germline CDR1 SEHNR, CDR2 FQNEAQ (reference sequence). CDR3 nucleotides: TGTGCCAGCAGACGAGGGTCCGGAAAACTGTTTTTT. It encodes CASRRGSGKLFF.

This clonotype turned up a few times. The chain uses TRBV4-1 and TRBJ2-5; D is possibly TRBD2 (6 bases). Germline assignment: CDR1 MGHRA and CDR2 YSYEKL. The V and J ends lost 5 bases and 2 bases respectively, with 27 bases between them. The CDR3 is 19 amino acids. Here the CDR3 reads CASSIFGAGRLEGQETQYF. The CDR3 DNA is TGCGCCAGCAGCATCTTTGGGGCAGGGAGGCTTGAGGGGCAAGAGACCCAGTACTTC.

This clonotype came up a few times. The rearrangement uses TRBV19 and TRBJ2-1; 7 positions agree with TRBD1. This CDR3 has 15 residues. The germline V gene encodes CDR1 LNHDA and CDR2 SQIVND (reference sequence). Germline trimming cut 1 base from V and 7 bases from J; bases unmatched to any gene: 7. For the CDR3, the DNA is TGTGCCAGTAGTATAGGCCAGACAGGGATAAATGAGCAGTTCTTC. Encoded protein: CASSIGQTGINEQFF. Drawing the rest from reference TRBV19 and TRBJ2-1, the complete variable domain is DGGITQSPKYLFRKEGQNVTLSCEQNLNHDAMYWYRQDPGQGLRLIYYSQIVNDFQKGDIAEGYSVSREKKESFPLTVTSAQKNPTAFYLCASSIGQTGINEQFFGPGTRLTVL.

The rearrangement uses TRBV19 and TRBJ1-5; D may be TRBD1 (6 bases). Germline V gives CDR1 LNHDA, CDR2 SQIVND (reference sequence). The V gene lost 3 bases and the J gene lost 0 bases, with 18 bases spanning the gap. CDR3 size: 18 residues. Here the CDR3 DNA reads TGTGCCAGTAGTATGGACAGTATTGTTGGTCATAGCAATCAGCCCCAGCATTTT. The encoded protein is CASSMDSIVGHSNQPQHF.

This rearrangement joins TRBV6-5 to TRBJ1-1; 9 bases agree with TRBD1. V dropped 6 bases and J dropped 5; count of bases not matched to a gene: 10. This CDR3 is built from 15 residues. Germline V lookup: CDR1 MNHEY, CDR2 SVGAGI. This CDR3 is CASSRDRGIPTEAFF. In DNA form, the CDR3 reads TGTGCCAGCAGCAGAGACAGGGGGATCCCAACTGAAGCTTTCTTT.

J is TRBJ2-3 and V is TRBV19; possible D gene TRBD1, 6 bases. The V gene lost 3 bases and the J gene lost 4 bases, with 11 bases spanning the gap. The CDR3 is 14 amino acids. Per the germline V gene, CDR1 is LNHDA and CDR2 is SQIVND (reference sequence). CDR3 loop: CASSMTRGADTQYF. CDR3 DNA: TGTGCCAGTAGTATGACCAGGGGAGCAGATACGCAGTATTTT.

The J gene is TRBJ2-2, the V gene TRBV9, with TRBD2 matching 10 bases. CDR1 is SGDLS, CDR2 YYNGEE, per germline. This CDR3 has 17 residues. After removal of 3 bases from V and 2 bases from J, the junction contained 7 bases not matched to a gene. In DNA, the CDR3 is TGTGCCAGCAGCGCCCCTCTAGCGGGGGCCAACACCGGGGAGCTGTTTTTT. Protein: CASSAPLAGANTGELFF. The full variable domain, in which reference TRBV9 and TRBJ2-2 provide the parts outside the CDR3, is DSGVTQTPKHLITATGQRVTLRCSPRSGDLSVYWYQQSLDQGLQFLIQYYNGEERAKGNILERFSAQQFPDLHSELNLSSLELGDSALYFCASSAPLAGANTGELFFGEGSRLTVL.

The rearrangement links TRBV27 to TRBJ1-2; D is ambiguous. The CDR3 contains 14 residues. Germline V CDR1 and CDR2: MNHEY, SMNVEV (reference sequence). Trimming shortened V by 3 bases and J by 4 bases, and 12 bases separated the two germline ends. The CDR3 loop is CASSFSHSSYGYTF. The CDR3 nucleotides read TGTGCCAGCAGTTTCTCCCACAGCTCCTATGGCTACACCTTC.

The CDR3 loop is CASSQAIGGTGGSYGYTF. In DNA form, the CDR3 reads TGCGCCAGCAGCCAAGCGATTGGAGGGACAGGGGGCTCCTATGGCTACACCTTC. This rearrangement joins TRBV4-1 to TRBJ1-2; TRBD1 aligns across 12 bases. Germline V gives CDR1 MGHRA, CDR2 YSYEKL. The CDR3 length is 18 residues. Germline trimming cut 1 base from V and 4 bases from J; bases unmatched to any gene: 10.

The chain combines TRBV24-1 with TRBJ2-1, with D unclear. Trimming shortened V by 1 base and J by 2 bases, and 8 bases separated the two germline ends. Germline values: CDR1 KGHDR, CDR2 SFDVKD. The length of the CDR3 is 15 residues. The CDR3 sequence: CATSDLEVAYNEQFF. For the CDR3, the DNA is TGTGCCACCAGTGATTTAGAGGTTGCCTACAATGAGCAGTTCTTC.

This clonotype has more than one count but fewer than ten. V and J are TRBV7-9 and TRBJ2-7; 9 nucleotides align to TRBD1. Germline-derived CDR1 and CDR2 are SEHNR and FQNEAQ (reference sequence). This CDR3 comprises 15 residues. The trim removed 10 bases at V and 4 bases at J, leaving 14 bases unmatched. The CDR3 reads CAIPRGDRDVYEQYF. DNA of the CDR3: TGTGCCATCCCCAGGGGGGACAGGGATGTGTACGAGCAGTACTTC. Together with reference TRBV7-9 and TRBJ2-7, the CDR3 gives the full variable domain: DTGVSQNPRHKITKRGQNVTFRCDPISEHNRLYWYRQTLGQGPEFLTYFQNEAQLEKSRLLSDRFSAERPKGSFSTLEIQRTEQGDSAMYLCAIPRGDRDVYEQYFGPGTRLTVT.

The genes are TRBV7-6 and TRBJ1-1, with D possibly TRBD1 on 5 matching bases. The CDR3 has 14 amino acids. CDR1 and CDR2 (germline): SGHVS, FNYEAQ. V lost 5 bases to trimming and J lost 4 bases, with 14 bases between them. The CDR3 loop reads CASSLGWGPTEAFF. CDR3 nucleotides: TGTGCCAGCAGCCTGGGGTGGGGCCCCACTGAAGCTTTCTTT.